Listed below are T cell receptor beta chains from one sample, sequenced in a study of cytomegalovirus exposure and HLA in healthy donors. TCRdb's copy holds only in-frame clones and misses some; the assay was immunoSEQ multiplex PCR. The sample holds about 98,000 clones; 70% are singletons and the top ten take under 2.5%. The source material was PBMCs. The receptors were gathered from a man in his forties or fifties in good health and CMV-seronegative. Both conserved end residues are part of each CDR3. A D gene is named only where the DNA matches it firmly. Clone sizes are given selectively: once, few, many, or a class where the clone is expanded.

TRBJ2-1,NA,TRBD2,TRBV28,CASHQGGSFYNEQFF,TGTGCCAGCCACCAAGGCGGGAGTTTCTACAATGAGCAGTTCTTC
TRBJ1-5,NA,NA,TRBV5-5,CASSLGEDQPQHF,TGTGCCAGCAGCTTGGGAGAAGATCAGCCCCAGCATTTT
TRBJ2-7,NA,NA,TRBV5-5,CASSLGTYEQYF,TGTGCCAGCAGCCTCGGTACCTACGAGCAGTACTTC
TRBJ1-3,few,TRBD1,TRBV11-2,CASSLDGTGRNTIYF,TGTGCCAGCAGCTTAGATGGGACAGGGAGAAACACCATATATTTT
TRBJ2-5,once,TRBD2,TRBV5-6,CASSLPSGPQETQYF,TGTGCCAGCAGCTTGCCTAGCGGTCCCCAAGAGACCCAGTACTTC
TRBJ2-1,NA,NA,TRBV5-1,CASSLPSARGEQFF,TGCGCCAGCAGCTTGCCTAGCGCCCGGGGTGAGCAGTTCTTC
TRBJ2-1,NA,TRBD2,TRBV27,CASSLTSGGLGQFF,TGTGCCAGCAGTTTGACTAGCGGGGGGCTCGGGCAGTTCTTC
TRBJ2-4,NA,TRBD1,TRBV28,CASTPGDRVAKNIQYF,TGTGCCAGCACCCCCGGGGACAGGGTAGCCAAAAACATTCAGTACTTC
TRBJ2-3,NA,NA,TRBV2,CASRRGRFGTDTQYF,TGTGCCAGCAGGCGGGGCAGGTTTGGCACAGATACGCAGTATTTT
TRBJ2-1,NA,NA,TRBV7-9,CASSSRLSDEQFF,TGTGCCAGCAGCTCCAGGTTATCGGATGAGCAGTTCTTC
TRBJ2-1,few,TRBD2,TRBV28,CASSLYVTSGAYNEQFF,TGTGCCAGCAGTTTATACGTGACTAGCGGGGCCTACAATGAGCAGTTCTTC
TRBJ2-1,NA,NA,TRBV7-7,CASSPRKRQSSYNEQFF,TGTGCTAGCAGCCCTCGTAAACGACAGAGCTCCTACAATGAGCAGTTCTTC
TRBJ2-7,NA,NA,TRBV6-6,CASSYYGQHYEQYF,TGTGCCAGCAGTTACTACGGACAGCACTACGAGCAGTACTTC
TRBJ2-1,NA,TRBD2,TRBV5-4,CASSNPGRGSEQFF,TGTGCCAGCAGTAACCCCGGGAGGGGCTCAGAGCAGTTCTTC
TRBJ2-5,NA,NA,TRBV6-5,CASSYSNSWAEETQYF,TGTGCCAGCAGTTACTCGAATTCTTGGGCCGAAGAGACCCAGTACTTC
TRBJ2-1,NA,NA,TRBV5-1,CASSGGVEYNEQFF,TGCGCCAGCAGCGGCGGGGTGGAGTACAATGAGCAGTTCTTC
TRBJ2-1,NA,NA,TRBV2,CASQDQGSYNEQFF,TGTGCCAGCCAGGATCAGGGCTCCTACAATGAGCAGTTCTTC
TRBJ2-1,NA,TRBD2,TRBV29-1,CSVEGGWSGGPGNEQFF,TGCAGCGTTGAAGGGGGGTGGAGCGGGGGGCCTGGGAATGAGCAGTTCTTC
TRBJ1-2,NA,TRBD1,TRBV7-2,CASSLKPGQSYGYTF,TGTGCCAGCAGCCTTAAACCGGGACAGTCCTATGGCTACACCTTC
TRBJ2-3,NA,TRBD2,TRBV27,CASSSGTSLTDTQYF,TGTGCCAGCAGTTCCGGGACTAGCTTGACAGATACGCAGTATTTT
TRBJ2-1,NA,NA,TRBV6-4,CARGGGPSYNEQFF,TGTGCCAGAGGGGGGGGTCCCTCCTACAATGAGCAGTTCTTC
TRBJ2-7,NA,TRBD1,TRBV28,CASSAPGTGHYEQYF,TGTGCCAGCAGTGCCCCCGGGACAGGGCACTACGAGCAGTACTTC
TRBJ1-3,NA,TRBD1,TRBV5-1,CASSLAGGNSGNTIYF,TGCGCCAGCAGCTTGGCAGGGGGGAACTCTGGAAACACCATATATTTT
TRBJ1-1,NA,NA,TRBV9,CASSVGLGGGNTEAFF,TGTGCCAGCAGCGTAGGTTTAGGGGGGGGGAACACTGAAGCTTTCTTT
TRBJ2-7,many,TRBD2,TRBV19,CASSTGGGTYEQYF,TGTGCCAGTAGTACGGGAGGTGGAACCTACGAGCAGTACTTC
TRBJ1-2,few,TRBD1,TRBV28,CASGPGRQGKTYGYTF,TGTGCCAGCGGACCCGGTAGACAGGGGAAGACCTATGGCTACACCTTC
TRBJ2-3,NA,TRBD2,TRBV7-2,CASSSSGSRDTQYF,TGTGCCAGCAGTTCTAGCGGGAGTCGCGATACGCAGTATTTT
TRBJ2-2,NA,NA,TRBV5-1,CASSSSTDTGELFF,TGCGCCAGCAGCTCCTCTACTGACACCGGGGAGCTGTTTTTT
TRBJ2-3,NA,NA,TRBV5-1,CASSLAFTGTPTFTDTQYF,TGCGCCAGCAGCTTGGCCTTTACAGGGACACCTACTTTTACAGATACGCAGTATTTT
TRBJ2-7,NA,TRBD1,TRBV4-1,CASSTRTGSYEQYF,TGCGCCAGCAGCACCCGGACAGGATCCTACGAGCAGTACTTC
TRBJ2-4,few,NA,TRBV5-1,CASSLEGDIQYF,TGCGCCAGCAGCTTGGAAGGGGACATTCAGTACTTC
TRBJ2-3,NA,NA,TRBV5-1,CASSSTGGDTQYF,TGCGCCAGCAGCTCGACCGGGGGAGATACGCAGTATTTT
TRBJ2-1,once,TRBD2,TRBV5-1,CASSWGGVTSTNEQFF,TGCGCCAGCAGCTGGGGGGGGGTGACCTCTACGAATGAGCAGTTCTTC
TRBJ2-7,NA,TRBD1,TRBV6-1,CASRLRDSSYEQYF,TGTGCCAGCAGACTCCGGGACAGCTCCTACGAGCAGTACTTC
TRBJ2-2,NA,TRBD2,TRBV27,CASSLGGLAASTGELFF,TGTGCCAGCAGTTTAGGCGGACTAGCGGCGTCGACCGGGGAGCTGTTTTTT
TRBJ2-5,NA,TRBD1,TRBV18,CASSPDRGTKETQYF,TGTGCCAGCTCACCAGACAGGGGGACAAAAGAGACCCAGTACTTC
TRBJ2-7,few,TRBD2,TRBV19,CASSRGGASYEQYF,TGTGCCAGTAGCCGGGGGGGGGCTTCCTACGAGCAGTACTTC
TRBJ2-7,NA,TRBD2,TRBV5-1,CASSQNSGGLYEQYF,TGCGCCAGCAGCCAGAATAGCGGGGGGCTTTACGAGCAGTACTTC
TRBJ2-1,NA,NA,TRBV6-5,CASSRGTYNEQFF,TGTGCCAGCAGCCGCGGGACCTACAATGAGCAGTTCTTC
TRBJ1-5,NA,TRBD1,TRBV27,CASSSTGKQPQHF,TGTGCCAGCAGTTCGACAGGGAAACAGCCCCAGCATTTT